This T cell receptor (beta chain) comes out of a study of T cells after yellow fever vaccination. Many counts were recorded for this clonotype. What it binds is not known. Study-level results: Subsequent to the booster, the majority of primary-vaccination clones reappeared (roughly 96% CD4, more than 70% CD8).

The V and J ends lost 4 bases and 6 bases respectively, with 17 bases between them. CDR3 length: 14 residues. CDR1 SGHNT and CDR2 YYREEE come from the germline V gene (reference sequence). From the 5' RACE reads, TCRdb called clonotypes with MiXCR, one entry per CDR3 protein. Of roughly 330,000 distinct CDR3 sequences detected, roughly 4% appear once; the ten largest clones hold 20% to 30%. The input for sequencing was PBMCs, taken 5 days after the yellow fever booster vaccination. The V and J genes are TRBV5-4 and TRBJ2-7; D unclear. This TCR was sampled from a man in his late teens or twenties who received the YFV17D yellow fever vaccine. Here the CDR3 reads CASSIGLTPAEQYV. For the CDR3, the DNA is TGTGCCAGCAGCATAGGGCTGACCCCGGCCGAGCAGTACGTC.